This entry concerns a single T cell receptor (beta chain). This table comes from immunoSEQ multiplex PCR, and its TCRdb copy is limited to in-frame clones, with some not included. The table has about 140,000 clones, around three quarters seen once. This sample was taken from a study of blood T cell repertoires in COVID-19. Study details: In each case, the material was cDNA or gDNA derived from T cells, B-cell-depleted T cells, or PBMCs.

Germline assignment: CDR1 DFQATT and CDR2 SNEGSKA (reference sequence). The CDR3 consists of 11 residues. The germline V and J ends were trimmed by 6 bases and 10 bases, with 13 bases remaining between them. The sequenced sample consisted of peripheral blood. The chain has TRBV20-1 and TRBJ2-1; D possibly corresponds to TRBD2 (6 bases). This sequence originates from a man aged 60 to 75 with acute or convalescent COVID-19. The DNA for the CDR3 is TGCAGTGCCACGGGACTCGACGAGCAGTTCTTC. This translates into CSATGLDEQFF.